One and the same sample provided the 27 T cell receptor beta chains below, sequenced in a study of shared clonotypes between healthy human individuals. The protocol was immunoSEQ multiplex PCR, while the TCRdb copy is restricted to in-frame clones and leaves out a portion. Here the sample spans about 2.4 million clones, roughly nine tenths being singletons. Source material: naive CD4+ T cells sorted from blood. The subset here: CD45RA+ positively selected. The source of these receptors is a man in his late teens or twenties in good health.

The V call is TRBV11-3, the J call TRBJ2-3; weak D call: TRBD2 (5 bases). The V gene's germline CDR1 is SGHNT and CDR2 YENEEA. The CDR3 totals 14 residues. Trimming shortened V by 8 bases and J by 3 bases, and 15 bases separated the two germline ends. This chain's CDR3 is CASGRQKGTDTQYF. CDR3 in DNA: TGTGCCAGCGGGAGACAAAAGGGAACAGATACGCAGTATTTT.

This clone was observed a few times. The sample contains more than one DNA sequence encoding this CDR3. This rearrangement joins TRBV30 to TRBJ1-1; D is undetermined. The V gene lost 1 base and the J gene lost 0 bases, with 6 bases spanning the gap. CDR1 GTSNPN and CDR2 SVGIG come from the germline V gene (reference sequence). The CDR3 runs to 13 residues. The CDR3 DNA follows: TGTGCCTGGAGTGGAGACTTGAACACTGAAGCTTTCTTT. Translated: CAWSGDLNTEAFF.

The V gene is TRBV10-1, the J gene TRBJ2-7; D gene ambiguous. Germline assignment: CDR1 WNHNN and CDR2 SYGVQD (reference sequence). This CDR3 comprises 14 residues. Trimming removed 5 bases at V and 6 bases at J, with 17 bases between. CDR3 sequence: CASSYSQNSGEQYF. Written as DNA, the CDR3 is TGCGCCAGCAGTTACTCTCAAAACTCCGGCGAGCAGTACTTC.

The J gene is TRBJ2-3, the V gene TRBV18; 8 bases map to TRBD2. This CDR3 region has 15 residues. Germline-derived CDR1 and CDR2 are KGHSH and LQKENI. V trimming: 2 bases; J trimming: 3 bases; junction bases outside the gene matches: 4. CDR3 bases: TGTGCCAGCTCACCAGCGGGAGGTGATACAGATACGCAGTATTTT. Its translation is CASSPAGGDTDTQYF.

V usage is TRBV30 and J usage is TRBJ2-3; 7 bases line up with TRBD2. Germline loops: CDR1 GTSNPN, CDR2 SVGIG (reference sequence). This CDR3 contains 14 residues. J was trimmed by 3 bases and V by 0 bases; bases with no gene match: 3. The CDR3 DNA sequence: TGTGCCTGGAGTGTACGAGCGGGGACAGATACGCAGTATTTT. It is translated as CAWSVRAGTDTQYF.

The chain couples TRBV6-5 to TRBJ2-5, with TRBD1 matching over 9 bases. In germline, CDR1 is MNHEY, CDR2 SVGAGI. With 6 bases clipped from V and 5 bases from J, the junction kept 10 bases outside the gene matches. The CDR3 has 15 amino acids. Here the CDR3 DNA reads TGTGCCAGCAGAAAATCACAGGGGGCTCAGGAGACCCAGTACTTC. It codes for CASRKSQGAQETQYF.

This chain uses TRBV7-8 with TRBJ2-5; 7 bases are a match to TRBD2. The V gene end was trimmed by 5 bases and the J gene end by 5 bases; junction bases not matched to a gene: 8. Germline V gene data show CDR1 as SGHVS and CDR2 as FQNEAQ. The CDR3 is 14 residues long. In nucleotides, the CDR3 is TGTGCCAGCAGCCCCCGGGGGGTGGGGGAGACCCAGTACTTC. Translating gives CASSPRGVGETQYF.

This chain joins TRBV10-3 and TRBJ1-6, with unresolved D. Deletions cut 4 bases from V and 0 bases from J, with 10 bases between. The CDR3 length is 16 residues. CDR1 ENHRY and CDR2 SYGVKD come from the germline V gene. The CDR3 is CAISATDVSYNSPLHF. CDR3 nucleotide sequence: TGTGCCATCAGTGCGACTGACGTCTCCTATAATTCACCCCTCCACTTT.

The chain couples TRBV27 to TRBJ1-2, with 8 bases aligning to TRBD1. V shed 6 bases, J shed 3 bases, and the junction held 6 bases outside the gene matches. This CDR3 has 14 residues. Germline CDR1 MNHEY, CDR2 SMNVEV (reference sequence). The CDR3 reads CASSYSTGDYGYTF. CDR3 nucleotides: TGTGCCAGCAGCTATTCGACAGGGGACTATGGCTACACCTTC.

This chain joins TRBV10-3 and TRBJ2-3, with 10 bases identical to TRBD2. This CDR3 is 15 amino acids long. The V segment lost 4 bases and the J segment 6 bases; nucleotides outside the gene matches: 7. Germline-derived CDR1 and CDR2 are ENHRY and SYGVKD. DNA of the CDR3: TGTGCCATCAGTGCCAGCGGGGGGGCCGGGGATACGCAGTATTTT. Encoded protein: CAISASGGAGDTQYF.

The chain recombines TRBV2 with TRBJ2-7, with D perhaps matching TRBD1 (7 bases). CDR3 length equals 14 residues. Germline CDR1 is SNHLY and CDR2 is FYNNEI. Trimming pared 8 bases from V and 2 bases from J, leaving 16 bases between. CDR3 sequence (DNA): TGTGCCAGCGACGGGGGACAGTCCCCCTACGAGCAGTACTTC. This gives the protein CASDGGQSPYEQYF.

This clone has only a few counts. V gene TRBV25-1 combines with J gene TRBJ1-5; possibly TRBD1 for D (6 bases). The germline V gene has CDR1 MGHDK and CDR2 SYGVNS. The CDR3 totals 14 residues. Trimming shortened V by 2 bases and J by 9 bases, and 14 bases separated the two germline ends. Written as DNA, the CDR3 is TGTGCCAGCAGTGAAGGGGGACATTATCGGCCCCAGCATTTT. Protein sequence: CASSEGGHYRPQHF.

This rearrangement joins TRBV18 to TRBJ2-5, with 8 bases that match TRBD1. The ends lost 0 bases at V and 5 bases at J; junction bases unmatched: 5. Per the germline V gene, CDR1 is KGHSH and CDR2 is LQKENI. The CDR3 runs to 15 residues. The CDR3 protein is CASSPPQGAMETQYF. CDR3 coding DNA: TGTGCCAGCTCACCACCGCAGGGGGCGATGGAGACCCAGTACTTC. Full variable domain (rest looked up from reference TRBV18 and TRBJ2-5): NAGVMQNPRHLVRRRGQEARLRCSPMKGHSHVYWYRQLPEEGLKFMVYLQKENIIDESGMPKERFSAEFPKEGPSILRIQQVVRGDSAAYFCASSPPQGAMETQYFGPGTRLLVL.

V gene TRBV15 combines with J gene TRBJ2-7; the match to TRBD2 covers 8 bases. The CDR3 has 16 amino acids. Germline loops: CDR1 LNHNV, CDR2 YYDKDF (reference sequence). The V and J ends lost 0 bases and 6 bases, in that order; junction bases with no gene match: 10. As DNA, the CDR3 is TGTGCCACCAGCAGAGACTCTCTCAGCGGGGGTCGCGAGCAGTACTTC. Translated, it gives CATSRDSLSGGREQYF.

The genes are TRBV9 and TRBJ2-2; D may be TRBD2 (5 bases). CDR3 size: 16 residues. Germline-derived CDR1 and CDR2 are SGDLS and YYNGEE. Deletions cut 2 bases from V and 1 base from J, with 12 bases between. CDR3 bases: TGTGCCAGCAGCGTTGAGCGGAAAATGAACACCGGGGAGCTGTTTTTT. Protein: CASSVERKMNTGELFF.

The chain combines TRBV7-9 with TRBJ1-1, with TRBD1 matching 8 bases. CDR1 and CDR2 from the germline V gene are SEHNR and FQNEAQ (reference sequence). CDR3 length: 14 amino acids. The trim removed 5 bases at V and 4 bases at J, leaving 6 bases unmatched. Here the CDR3 reads CASSPTGEATEAFF. The DNA for the CDR3 is TGTGCCAGCAGCCCGACAGGGGAGGCCACTGAAGCTTTCTTT.

This clone appeared a single time. The CDR3 DNA follows: TGTGCCAGCAGGCCCGGGGGGGGGCAAGAGACCCAGTACTTC. This translates into CASRPGGGQETQYF. The chain couples TRBV6-6 to TRBJ2-5; TRBD2 agrees at 8 bases. The CDR3 totals 14 residues. V lost 6 bases to trimming and J lost 2 bases; unmatched junction nucleotides: 5. Germline-derived CDR1 and CDR2 are MNHNY and SVGAGI (reference sequence).

This clone was recorded only once. V gene TRBV9 combines with J gene TRBJ2-7, with D possibly TRBD2 on 7 matching bases. This CDR3 has 14 amino acids. Per the germline V gene, CDR1 is SGDLS and CDR2 is YYNGEE. Trimming pared 4 bases from V and 9 bases from J, leaving 20 bases between. Here the CDR3 DNA reads TGTGCCAGCAGCTTTAGCGCCGGGGGGCAGGTGCAGTACTTC. Its translation: CASSFSAGGQVQYF.

The CDR3 reads CASSSILVASYNEQFF. The CDR3, as DNA: TGTGCCAGCAGCTCAATACTAGTCGCTTCCTACAATGAGCAGTTCTTC. The V call is TRBV9, the J call TRBJ2-1; D might be TRBD2 (5 bases). Germline CDR1 reads SGDLS; CDR2 reads YYNGEE. The CDR3 is 16 amino acids. Trimming removed 4 bases at V and 1 base at J, with 15 bases between.

The genes are TRBV30 and TRBJ1-1, with 10 bases that match TRBD1. Germline values: CDR1 GTSNPN, CDR2 SVGIG (reference sequence). Losses at the gene ends were 0 bases for V and 4 bases for J; bases not matched to a gene: 5. The CDR3 covers 15 residues. The CDR3: CAWSVRDRGGTEAFF. In nucleotides, the CDR3 is TGTGCCTGGAGTGTCCGGGACAGGGGAGGCACTGAAGCTTTCTTT.

The gene calls are TRBV2 and TRBJ1-2, with a possible D match to TRBD1 (5 bases). Germline V CDR1 and CDR2: SNHLY, FYNNEI. This CDR3 has 12 residues. V lost 10 bases, J lost 2 bases, and 11 bases lay in between. CDR3 bases: TGTGCCACCCGCAGGGAGAACTATGGCTACACCTTC. Protein product: CATRRENYGYTF.

V and J are TRBV10-3 and TRBJ2-1, with D tentatively TRBD1 (5 bases). CDR3 size: 11 residues. Germline V gene sequence: CDR1 ENHRY, CDR2 SYGVKD. V was pared by 3 bases and J by 10 bases, with 7 bases between. CDR3 in amino acids: CAISDTGEQFF. For the CDR3, the DNA is TGTGCCATCAGTGACACAGGAGAGCAGTTCTTC.

This chain links TRBV5-1 with TRBJ1-4; tentative D call: TRBD1 (5 bases). The V end lost 5 bases, the J end lost 4 bases, and 12 bases lay between the germline ends. Germline V gene lookup returns CDR1 SGHRS and CDR2 YFSETQ. The CDR3 covers 14 residues. The CDR3 here is CASSRGLVNEKLFF. The CDR3 DNA reads as TGCGCCAGCAGTCGGGGGTTGGTTAATGAAAAACTGTTTTTT.

On this clone itself: This sample includes further DNA sequences coding for the same CDR3. The chain has TRBV6-1 and TRBJ2-7; unclear D gene. Germline V gives CDR1 MNHNS, CDR2 SASEGT. The CDR3 is made up of 12 amino acids. Trimming removed 0 bases at V and 3 bases at J, with 3 bases between. The CDR3 sequence: CASSEASYEQYF. The CDR3 region has the DNA TGTGCCAGCAGTGAAGCTAGCTACGAGCAGTACTTC.

This clone was picked up a small number of times. V is TRBV5-1 and J is TRBJ2-2; perhaps TRBD2 as D (5 bases). V shed 1 base and J shed 11 bases, with 15 bases lying between them. Germline CDR1 is SGHRS and CDR2 is YFSETQ. The CDR3 spans 14 residues. The CDR3 DNA follows: TGCGCCAGCAGCTTGCGCTCGGACTCACTCGAGCTGTTTTTT. It yields the protein CASSLRSDSLELFF.

The rearrangement joins TRBV9 to TRBJ2-1; TRBD2 matches 15 bases. The CDR3 contains 19 residues. CDR1 is SGDLS, CDR2 YYNGEE, per germline. J lost 1 base, V lost 2 bases, and 7 bases had no gene match. The chain's CDR3 is CASSVGTSGGLRSYNEQFF. CDR3 nucleotides: TGTGCCAGCAGCGTCGGGACTAGCGGGGGGCTTAGGTCCTACAATGAGCAGTTCTTC.

The chain recombines TRBV18 with TRBJ2-1, with D possibly TRBD2 on 5 matching bases. Germline-derived CDR1 and CDR2 are KGHSH and LQKENI. V lost 0 bases, J lost 4 bases, and 19 bases lay in between. The CDR3 contains 18 residues. CDR3 sequence reads: CASSPPLASEPEYNEQFF. The DNA of the CDR3 is TGTGCCAGCTCACCACCCCTAGCATCGGAGCCGGAGTACAATGAGCAGTTCTTC.